This TCR beta chain is from a study of breast tumors, draining lymph nodes, adjacent tissues. Each CDR3 protein gets one entry after TCRdb re-called the multiplex PCR reads with MiXCR. Found here are 30,000 to 40,000 distinct CDR3 sequences, roughly two thirds of them singletons; the top ten hold 15% to 20%. The V gene end was trimmed by 7 bases and the J gene end by 5 bases; junction bases not matched to a gene: 6. Germline V gene lookup returns CDR1 MNHNY and CDR2 SVGAGI (reference sequence). The CDR3 extends over 15 amino acids. General study findings and limits: That most tumor T cells come from lymph nodes remained unproven. Luminal-like breast cancer showed significantly higher tumor–nontumor repertoire similarity than basal-like. Findings are consistent with lymph node origin and intratumoral expansion of most tumor T cells.

Remarks on this clonotype: Its target is not known.

The sequenced sample was breast tumor tissue. J is TRBJ2-1 and V is TRBV6-6; TRBD2 aligns across 12 bases. The TCR originated in a female donor with breast cancer. Some clones in this sample may be carry-over from other donors' samples. The CDR3 DNA is TGTGCCAGCATCCCGACTAGCGGGAGCCACAATGAGCAGTTCTTC. This codes for CASIPTSGSHNEQFF.